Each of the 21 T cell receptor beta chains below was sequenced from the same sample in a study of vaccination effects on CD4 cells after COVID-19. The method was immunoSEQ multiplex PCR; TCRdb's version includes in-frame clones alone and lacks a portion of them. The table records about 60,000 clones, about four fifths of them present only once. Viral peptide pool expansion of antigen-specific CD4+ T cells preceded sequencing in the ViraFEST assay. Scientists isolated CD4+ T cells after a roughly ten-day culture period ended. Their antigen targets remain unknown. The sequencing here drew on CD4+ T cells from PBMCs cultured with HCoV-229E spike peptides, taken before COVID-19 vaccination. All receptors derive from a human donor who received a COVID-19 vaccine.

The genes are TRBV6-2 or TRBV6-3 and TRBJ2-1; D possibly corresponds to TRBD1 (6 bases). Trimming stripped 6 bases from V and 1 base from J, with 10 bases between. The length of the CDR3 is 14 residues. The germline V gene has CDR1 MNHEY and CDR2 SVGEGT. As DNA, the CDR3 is TGTGCCAGCAGCAGGGGTTTATCCTACAATGAGCAGTTCTTC. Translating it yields CASSRGLSYNEQFF.

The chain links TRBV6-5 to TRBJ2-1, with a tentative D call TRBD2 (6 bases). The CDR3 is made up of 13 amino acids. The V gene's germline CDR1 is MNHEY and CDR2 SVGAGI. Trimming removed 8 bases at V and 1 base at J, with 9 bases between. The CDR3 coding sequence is TGTGCCAGCCGCGGGGCATCCTACAATGAGCAGTTCTTC. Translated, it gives CASRGASYNEQFF.

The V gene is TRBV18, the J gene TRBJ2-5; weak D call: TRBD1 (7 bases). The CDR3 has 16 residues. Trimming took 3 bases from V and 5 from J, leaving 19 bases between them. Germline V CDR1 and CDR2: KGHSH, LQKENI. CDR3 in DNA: TGTGCCAGCTCACCGTTCCGGGACAGCCTAGCGGAGACCCAGTACTTC. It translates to CASSPFRDSLAETQYF.

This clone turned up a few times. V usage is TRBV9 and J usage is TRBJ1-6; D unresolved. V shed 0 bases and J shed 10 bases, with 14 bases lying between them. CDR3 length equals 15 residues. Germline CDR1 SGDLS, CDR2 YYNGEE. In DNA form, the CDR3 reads TGTGCCAGCAGCGTAGCAGGAACGATTCAGTCACCCCTCCACTTT. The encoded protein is CASSVAGTIQSPLHF.

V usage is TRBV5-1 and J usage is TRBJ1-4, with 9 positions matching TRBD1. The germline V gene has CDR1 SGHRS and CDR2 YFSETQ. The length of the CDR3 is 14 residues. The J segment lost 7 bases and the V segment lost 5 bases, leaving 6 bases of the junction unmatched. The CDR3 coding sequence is TGCGCCAGCAGTCGGACAGGGGTCGGTGAAAAACTGTTTTTT. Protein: CASSRTGVGEKLFF.

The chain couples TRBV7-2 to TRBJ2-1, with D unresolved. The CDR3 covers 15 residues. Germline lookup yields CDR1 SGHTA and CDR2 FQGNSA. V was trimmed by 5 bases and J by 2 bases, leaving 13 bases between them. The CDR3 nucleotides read TGTGCCAGCAGCCCCGTGATTGGGGCCTACAATGAGCAGTTCTTC. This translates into CASSPVIGAYNEQFF.

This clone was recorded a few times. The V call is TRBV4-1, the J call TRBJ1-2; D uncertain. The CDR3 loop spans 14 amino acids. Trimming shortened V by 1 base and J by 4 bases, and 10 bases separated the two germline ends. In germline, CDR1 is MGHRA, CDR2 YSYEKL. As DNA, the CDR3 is TGCGCCAGCAGCCAAGGGCAGGATTTCTATGGCTACACCTTC. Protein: CASSQGQDFYGYTF.

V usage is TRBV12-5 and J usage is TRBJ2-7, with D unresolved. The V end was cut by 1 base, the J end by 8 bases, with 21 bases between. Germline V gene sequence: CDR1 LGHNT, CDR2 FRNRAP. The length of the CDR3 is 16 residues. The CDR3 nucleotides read TGTGCTAGTGGTTTGGCCGTATCAGGAAGGCCATACCAGCAGTACGTC. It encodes CASGLAVSGRPYQQYV.

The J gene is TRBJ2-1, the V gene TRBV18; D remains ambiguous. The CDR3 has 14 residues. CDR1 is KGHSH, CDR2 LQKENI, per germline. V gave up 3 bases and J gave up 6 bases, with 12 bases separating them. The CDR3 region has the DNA TGTGCCAGCTCACCCCCCGGGCGGATCAATGAGCAGTTCTTC. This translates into CASSPPGRINEQFF.

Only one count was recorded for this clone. CDR3 in amino acids: CASSPLNLRYGYTF. CDR3 nucleotides: TGTGCCAGCAGCCCACTTAATCTACGCTATGGCTACACCTTC. The rearrangement joins TRBV14 to TRBJ1-2; D gene ambiguous. V lost 4 bases and J lost 4, with 13 bases in between. Germline CDR1 SGHDN, CDR2 FVKESK. This CDR3 is built from 14 residues.

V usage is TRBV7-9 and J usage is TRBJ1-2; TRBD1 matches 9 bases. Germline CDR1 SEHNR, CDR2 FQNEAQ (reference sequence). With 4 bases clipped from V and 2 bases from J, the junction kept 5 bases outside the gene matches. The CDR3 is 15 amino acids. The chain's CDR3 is CASSSTGGANYGYTF. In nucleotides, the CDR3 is TGTGCCAGCAGCTCTACAGGGGGCGCGAACTATGGCTACACCTTC.

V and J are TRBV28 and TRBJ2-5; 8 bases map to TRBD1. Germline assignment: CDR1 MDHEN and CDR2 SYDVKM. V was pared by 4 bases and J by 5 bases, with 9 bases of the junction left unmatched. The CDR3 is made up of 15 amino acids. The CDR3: CASSSPGQGVETQYF. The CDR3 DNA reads TGTGCCAGCAGTTCCCCCGGACAGGGCGTCGAGACCCAGTACTTC.

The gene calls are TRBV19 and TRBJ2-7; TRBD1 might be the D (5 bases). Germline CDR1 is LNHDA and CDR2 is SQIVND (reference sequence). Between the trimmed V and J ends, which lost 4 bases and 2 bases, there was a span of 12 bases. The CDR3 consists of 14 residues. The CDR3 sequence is CASSTRQRPYEQYV. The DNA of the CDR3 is TGTGCCAGTAGTACCCGACAGCGTCCCTACGAGCAGTACGTC.

The CDR3 sequence is CATSDTGGTPPYNEQFF. In nucleotides, the CDR3 is TGTGCCACCAGTGACACAGGGGGAACTCCTCCCTACAATGAGCAGTTCTTC. The V and J genes are TRBV24-1 and TRBJ2-1, with TRBD1 matching 8 bases. The CDR3 length is 17 residues. V trimming: 4 bases; J trimming: 2 bases; junction bases outside the gene matches: 9. CDR1 is KGHDR, CDR2 SFDVKD, per germline.

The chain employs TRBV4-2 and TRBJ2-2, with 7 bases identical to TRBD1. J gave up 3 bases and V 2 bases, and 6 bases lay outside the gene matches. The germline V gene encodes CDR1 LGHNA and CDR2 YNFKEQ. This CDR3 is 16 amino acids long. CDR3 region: CASSQRTGTDTGELFF. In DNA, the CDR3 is TGTGCCAGCAGCCAACGAACCGGGACAGACACCGGGGAGCTGTTTTTT.

This CDR3 reads CASSKRSAGNRGDEQYV. The CDR3 coding sequence is TGTGCCAGCAGCAAAAGGTCTGCGGGGAATCGGGGGGACGAGCAGTACGTC. The V gene is TRBV11-2, the J gene TRBJ2-7; 7 bases match TRBD2. The germline CDR1 and CDR2 sequences are SGHAT and FQNNGV. J lost 5 bases, V lost 5 bases, and 18 bases had no gene match. The CDR3 is made up of 17 amino acids.

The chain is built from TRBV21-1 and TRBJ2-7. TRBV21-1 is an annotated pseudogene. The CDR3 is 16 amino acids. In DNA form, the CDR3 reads TGTGCCAGCAGCATACCGGTCCGGAGGGGGACCTACGAGCAGTACGTC. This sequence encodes CASSIPVRRGTYEQYV.

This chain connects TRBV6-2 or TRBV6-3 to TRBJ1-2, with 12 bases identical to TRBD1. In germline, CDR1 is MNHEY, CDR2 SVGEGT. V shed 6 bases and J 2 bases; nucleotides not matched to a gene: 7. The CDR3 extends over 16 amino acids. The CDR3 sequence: CASSNSGTGGNYGYTF. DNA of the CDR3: TGTGCCAGCAGCAACTCCGGGACAGGGGGCAACTATGGCTACACCTTC.

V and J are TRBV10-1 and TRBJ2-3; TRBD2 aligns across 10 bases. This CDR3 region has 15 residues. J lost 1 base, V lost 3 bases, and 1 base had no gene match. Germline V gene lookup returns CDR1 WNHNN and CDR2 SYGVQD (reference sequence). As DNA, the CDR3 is TGCGCCAGCAGTGACACTAGCGGGGGCACAGATACGCAGTATTTT. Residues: CASSDTSGGTDTQYF.

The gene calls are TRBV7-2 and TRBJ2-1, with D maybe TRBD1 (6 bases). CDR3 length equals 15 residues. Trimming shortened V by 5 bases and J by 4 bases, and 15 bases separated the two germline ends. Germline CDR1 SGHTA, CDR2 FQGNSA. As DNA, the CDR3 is TGTGCCAGCAGCCTCGACAGGTCCGCTTACAATGAGCAGTTCTTC. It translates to CASSLDRSAYNEQFF.

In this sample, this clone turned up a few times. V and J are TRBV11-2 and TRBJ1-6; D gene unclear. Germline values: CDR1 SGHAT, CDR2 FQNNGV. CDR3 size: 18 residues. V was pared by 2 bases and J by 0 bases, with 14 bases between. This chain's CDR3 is CASSLRGITSSYNSPLHF. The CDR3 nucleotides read TGTGCCAGCAGCTTAAGAGGTATCACAAGCTCCTATAATTCACCCCTCCACTTT.